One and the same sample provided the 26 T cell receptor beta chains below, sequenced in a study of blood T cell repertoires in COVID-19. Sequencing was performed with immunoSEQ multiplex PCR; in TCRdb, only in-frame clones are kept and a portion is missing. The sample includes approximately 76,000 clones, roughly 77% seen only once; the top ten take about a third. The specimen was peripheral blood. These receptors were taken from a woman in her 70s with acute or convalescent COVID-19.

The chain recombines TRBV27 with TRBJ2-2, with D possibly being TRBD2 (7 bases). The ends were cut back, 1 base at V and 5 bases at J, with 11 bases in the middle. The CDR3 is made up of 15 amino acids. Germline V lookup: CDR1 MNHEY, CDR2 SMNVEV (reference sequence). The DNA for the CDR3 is TGTGCCAGCAGTTTATTGGGAGGGGGGACCGGGGAGCTGTTTTTT. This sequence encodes CASSLLGGGTGELFF.

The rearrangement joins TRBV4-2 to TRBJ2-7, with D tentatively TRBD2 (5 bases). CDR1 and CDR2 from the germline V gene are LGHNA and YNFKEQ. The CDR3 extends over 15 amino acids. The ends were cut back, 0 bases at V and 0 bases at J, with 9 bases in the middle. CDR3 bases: TGTGCCAGCAGCCAAGATCGGGGTAGCTCCTACGAGCAGTACTTC. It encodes CASSQDRGSSYEQYF.

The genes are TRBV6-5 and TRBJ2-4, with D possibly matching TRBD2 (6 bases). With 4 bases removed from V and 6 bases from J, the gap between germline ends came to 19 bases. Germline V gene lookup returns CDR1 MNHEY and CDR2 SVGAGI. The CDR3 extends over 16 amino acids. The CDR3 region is CASSFSTGLTGNIQYF. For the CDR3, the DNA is TGTGCCAGCAGTTTTTCCACCGGACTAACGGGAAACATTCAGTACTTC.

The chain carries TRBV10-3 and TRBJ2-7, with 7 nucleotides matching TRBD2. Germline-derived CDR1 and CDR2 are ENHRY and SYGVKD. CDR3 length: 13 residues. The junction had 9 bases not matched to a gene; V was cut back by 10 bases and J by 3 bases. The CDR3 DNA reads TGTGCCAACCGCAGGGAGGGCGGCTACGAGCAGTACTTC. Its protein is CANRREGGYEQYF.

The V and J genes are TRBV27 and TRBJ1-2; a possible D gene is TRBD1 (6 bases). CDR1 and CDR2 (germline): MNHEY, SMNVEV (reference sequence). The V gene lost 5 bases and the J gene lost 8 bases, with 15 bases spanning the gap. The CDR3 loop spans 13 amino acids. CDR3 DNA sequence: TGTGCCAGCAGTCCGGACAGCCTGGGCGGCTACACCTTC. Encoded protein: CASSPDSLGGYTF.

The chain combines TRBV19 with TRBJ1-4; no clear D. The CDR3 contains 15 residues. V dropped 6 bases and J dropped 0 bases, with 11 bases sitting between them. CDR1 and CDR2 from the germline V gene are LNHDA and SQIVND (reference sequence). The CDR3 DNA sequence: TGTGCCAGTAGATTCAGAACCGCAACTAATGAAAAACTGTTTTTT. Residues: CASRFRTATNEKLFF.

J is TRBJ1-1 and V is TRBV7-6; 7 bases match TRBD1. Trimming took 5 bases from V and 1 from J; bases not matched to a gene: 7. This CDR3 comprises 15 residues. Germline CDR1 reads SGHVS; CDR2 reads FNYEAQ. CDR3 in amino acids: CASSLSRDRNTEAFF. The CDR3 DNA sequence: TGTGCCAGCAGCCTCTCAAGGGACAGGAACACTGAAGCTTTCTTT.

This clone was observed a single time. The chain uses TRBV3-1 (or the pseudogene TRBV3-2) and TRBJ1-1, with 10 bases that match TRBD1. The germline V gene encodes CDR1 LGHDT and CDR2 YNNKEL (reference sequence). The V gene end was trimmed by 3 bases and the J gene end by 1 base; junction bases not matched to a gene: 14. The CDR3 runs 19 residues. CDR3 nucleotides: TGTGCCAGCAGCCAGGCAAAGGGTGGGACAGGGGTGAGGAACACTGAAGCTTTCTTT. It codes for CASSQAKGGTGVRNTEAFF.

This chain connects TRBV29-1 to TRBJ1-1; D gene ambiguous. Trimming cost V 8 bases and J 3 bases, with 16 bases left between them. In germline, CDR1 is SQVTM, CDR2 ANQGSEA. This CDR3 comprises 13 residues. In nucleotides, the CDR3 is TGCAGCTCGATGGGAGGCGGGTACACTGAAGCTTTCTTT. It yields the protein CSSMGGGYTEAFF.

The CDR3 nucleotides are TGTGCCAGCAGCCCCGAGGTTTGGCAGACGTTCTCTGGAAACACCATATATTTT. Protein sequence: CASSPEVWQTFSGNTIYF. The V call is TRBV14, the J call TRBJ1-3; D is undetermined. Trimming took off 4 bases at V and 0 bases at J, with 19 bases between the two ends. The CDR3 runs 18 residues. Germline V gene data show CDR1 as SGHDN and CDR2 as FVKESK.

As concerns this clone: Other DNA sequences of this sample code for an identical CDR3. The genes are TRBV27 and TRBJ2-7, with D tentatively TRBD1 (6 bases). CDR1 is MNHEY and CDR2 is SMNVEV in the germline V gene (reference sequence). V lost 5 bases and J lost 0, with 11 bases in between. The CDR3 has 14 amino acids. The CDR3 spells CASSLRDTSYEQYF. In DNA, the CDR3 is TGTGCCAGCAGTCTCCGGGACACCTCCTACGAGCAGTACTTC.

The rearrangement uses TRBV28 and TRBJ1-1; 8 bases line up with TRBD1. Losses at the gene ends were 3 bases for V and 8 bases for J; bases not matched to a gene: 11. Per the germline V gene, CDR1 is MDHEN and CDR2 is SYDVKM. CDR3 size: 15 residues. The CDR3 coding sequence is TGTGCCAGCAGTTTGAGACAGGGGCGACGACTGGAAGCTTTCTTT. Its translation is CASSLRQGRRLEAFF.

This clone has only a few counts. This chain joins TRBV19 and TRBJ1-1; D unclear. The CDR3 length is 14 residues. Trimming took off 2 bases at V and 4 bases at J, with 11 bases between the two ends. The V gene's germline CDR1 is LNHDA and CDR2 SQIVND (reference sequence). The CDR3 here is CASSIKTIGTEAFF. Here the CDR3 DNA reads TGTGCCAGTAGTATAAAAACTATTGGCACTGAAGCTTTCTTT.

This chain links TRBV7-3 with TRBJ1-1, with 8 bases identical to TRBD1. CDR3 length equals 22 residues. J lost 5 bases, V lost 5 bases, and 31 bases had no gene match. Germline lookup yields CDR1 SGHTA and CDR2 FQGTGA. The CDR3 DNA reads TGTGCCAGCAGCCCAATTCCGCCCCAAAACAGGGGGAAAAATCTCAGGAAGACTGAAGCTTTCTTT. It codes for CASSPIPPQNRGKNLRKTEAFF.

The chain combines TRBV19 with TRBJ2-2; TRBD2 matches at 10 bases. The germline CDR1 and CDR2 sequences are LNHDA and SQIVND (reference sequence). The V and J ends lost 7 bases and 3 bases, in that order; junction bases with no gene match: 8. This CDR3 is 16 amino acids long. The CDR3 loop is CASTHRTSGHTGELFF. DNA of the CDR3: TGTGCCAGTACCCACCGGACTAGCGGCCACACCGGGGAGCTGTTTTTT.

The CDR3 nucleotides are TGTGCCAGCAGCCAACAGGGGCAGTTCAAGGCCCTCCACTTT. Its translation is CASSQQGQFKALHF. The chain couples TRBV3-1 (or the pseudogene TRBV3-2) to TRBJ1-6; D is perhaps TRBD1 (6 bases). Looked up from germline, CDR1 is LGHDT and CDR2 is YNNKEL (reference sequence). Trimming took 2 bases from V and 14 from J, leaving 16 bases between them. This CDR3 has 14 residues.

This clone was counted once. The CDR3 DNA reads TGCGCCAGCAGCTCAACCGGGACAGGCCAAGAGACCCAGTACTTC. Translation: CASSSTGTGQETQYF. J is TRBJ2-5 and V is TRBV5-1, with 8 bases aligning to TRBD1. The CDR3 extends over 15 amino acids. Looked up from germline, CDR1 is SGHRS and CDR2 is YFSETQ. V gave up 3 bases and J gave up 1 base; unmatched junction bases: 5.

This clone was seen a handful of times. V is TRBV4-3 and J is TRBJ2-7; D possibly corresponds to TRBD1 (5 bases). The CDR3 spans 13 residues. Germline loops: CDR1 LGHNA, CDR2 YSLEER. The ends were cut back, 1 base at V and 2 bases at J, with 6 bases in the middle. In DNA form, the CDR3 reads TGCGCCAGCAGCCAAGTACAGGCCTACGAGCAGTACTTC. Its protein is CASSQVQAYEQYF.

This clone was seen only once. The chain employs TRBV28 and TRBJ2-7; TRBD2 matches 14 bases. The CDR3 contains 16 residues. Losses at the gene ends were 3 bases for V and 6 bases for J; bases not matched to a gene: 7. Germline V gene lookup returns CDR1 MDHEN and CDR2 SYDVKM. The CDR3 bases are TGTGCCAGCAGTTTTAGGACTAGCGGGAGGAGTGGCGAGCAGTACTTC. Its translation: CASSFRTSGRSGEQYF.

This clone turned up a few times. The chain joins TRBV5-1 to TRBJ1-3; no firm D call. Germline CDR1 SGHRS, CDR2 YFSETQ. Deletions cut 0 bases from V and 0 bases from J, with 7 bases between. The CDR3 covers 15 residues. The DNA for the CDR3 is TGCGCCAGCAGCTTGGTACCAGGCTCTGGAAACACCATATATTTT. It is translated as CASSLVPGSGNTIYF.

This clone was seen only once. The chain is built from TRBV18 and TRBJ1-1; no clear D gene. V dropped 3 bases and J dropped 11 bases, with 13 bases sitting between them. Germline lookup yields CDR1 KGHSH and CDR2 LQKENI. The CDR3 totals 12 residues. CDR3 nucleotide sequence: TGTGCCAGCTCACCCGCGGCCCCGAGGGCTTTCTTT. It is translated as CASSPAAPRAFF.

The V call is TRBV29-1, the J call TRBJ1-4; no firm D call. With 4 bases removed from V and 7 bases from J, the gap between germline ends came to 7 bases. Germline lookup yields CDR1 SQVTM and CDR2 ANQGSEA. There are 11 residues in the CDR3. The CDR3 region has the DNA TGCAGCGTTGCCGGGGTTGAAAAACTGTTTTTT. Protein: CSVAGVEKLFF.

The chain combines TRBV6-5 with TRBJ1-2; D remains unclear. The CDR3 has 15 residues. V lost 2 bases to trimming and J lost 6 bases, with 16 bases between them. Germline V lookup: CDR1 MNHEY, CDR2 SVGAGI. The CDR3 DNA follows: TGTGCCAGCAGTTACGGCTCTAGGATCCTGGATGGCTACACCTTC. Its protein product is CASSYGSRILDGYTF.

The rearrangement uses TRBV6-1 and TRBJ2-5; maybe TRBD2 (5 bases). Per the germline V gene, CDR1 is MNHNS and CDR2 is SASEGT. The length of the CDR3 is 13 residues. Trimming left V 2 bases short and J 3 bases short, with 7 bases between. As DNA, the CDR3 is TGTGCCAGCAGTGAAATAGCGAAAGAGACCCAGTACTTC. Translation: CASSEIAKETQYF.

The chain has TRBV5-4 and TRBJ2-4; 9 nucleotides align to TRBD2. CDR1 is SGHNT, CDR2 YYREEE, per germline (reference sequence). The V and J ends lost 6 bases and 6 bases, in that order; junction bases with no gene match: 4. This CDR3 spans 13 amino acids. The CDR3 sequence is CASNLAGINIQYF. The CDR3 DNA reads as TGTGCCAGCAACCTAGCGGGAATAAACATTCAGTACTTC.

DNA of the CDR3: TGTGCCAGCAGCTCCCCGGGACAGCATAACTATGGCTACACCTTC. Its protein is CASSSPGQHNYGYTF. The rearrangement joins TRBV5-4 to TRBJ1-2, with 7 bases matching TRBD1. V shed 3 bases, J shed 1 base, and the junction held 6 bases outside the gene matches. In germline, CDR1 is SGHNT, CDR2 YYREEE (reference sequence). The CDR3 length is 15 residues.